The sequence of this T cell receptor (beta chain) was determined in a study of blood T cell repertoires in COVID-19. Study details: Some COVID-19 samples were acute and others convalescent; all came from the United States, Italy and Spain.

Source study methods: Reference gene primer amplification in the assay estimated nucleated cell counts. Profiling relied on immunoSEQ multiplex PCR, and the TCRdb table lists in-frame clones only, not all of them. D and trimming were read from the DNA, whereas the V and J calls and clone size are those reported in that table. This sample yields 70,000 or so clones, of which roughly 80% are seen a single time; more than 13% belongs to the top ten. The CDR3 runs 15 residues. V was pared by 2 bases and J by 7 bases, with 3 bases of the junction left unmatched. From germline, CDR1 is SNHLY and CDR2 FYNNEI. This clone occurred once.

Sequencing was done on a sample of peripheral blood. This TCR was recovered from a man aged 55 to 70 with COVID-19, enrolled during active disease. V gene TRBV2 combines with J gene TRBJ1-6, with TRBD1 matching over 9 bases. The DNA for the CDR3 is TGTGCCAGCAGTGAAAACAGGGGGCAGAATTCACCCCTCCACTTT. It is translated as CASSENRGQNSPLHF. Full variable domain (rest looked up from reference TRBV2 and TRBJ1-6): EPEVTQTPSHQVTQMGQEVILRCVPISNHLYFYWYRQILGQKVEFLVSFYNNEISEKSEIFDDQFSVERPDGSNFTLKIRSTKLEDSAMYFCASSENRGQNSPLHFGNGTRLTVT.